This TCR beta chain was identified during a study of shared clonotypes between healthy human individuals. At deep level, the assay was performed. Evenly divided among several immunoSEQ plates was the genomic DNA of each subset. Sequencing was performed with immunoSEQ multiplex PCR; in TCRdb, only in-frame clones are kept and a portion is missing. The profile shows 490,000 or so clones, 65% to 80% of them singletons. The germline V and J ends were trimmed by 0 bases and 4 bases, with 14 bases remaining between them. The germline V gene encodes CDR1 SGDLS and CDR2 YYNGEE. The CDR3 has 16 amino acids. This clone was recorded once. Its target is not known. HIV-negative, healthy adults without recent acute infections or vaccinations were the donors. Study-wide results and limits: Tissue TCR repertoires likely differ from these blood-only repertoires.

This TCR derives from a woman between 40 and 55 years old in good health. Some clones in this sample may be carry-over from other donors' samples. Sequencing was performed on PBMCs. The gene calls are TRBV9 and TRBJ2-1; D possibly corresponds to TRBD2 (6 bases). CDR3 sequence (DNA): TGTGCCAGCAGCGTAGATTATAGCGGCCCTTACAATGAGCAGTTCTTC. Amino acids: CASSVDYSGPYNEQFF.